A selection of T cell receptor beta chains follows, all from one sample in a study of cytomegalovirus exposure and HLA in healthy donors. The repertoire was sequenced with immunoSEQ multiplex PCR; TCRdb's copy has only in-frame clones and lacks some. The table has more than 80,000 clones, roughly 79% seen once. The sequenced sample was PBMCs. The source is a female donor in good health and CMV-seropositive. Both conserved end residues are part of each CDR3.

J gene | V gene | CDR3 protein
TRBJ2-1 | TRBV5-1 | CASSSGLAALMGEQFF
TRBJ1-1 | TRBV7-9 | CASSLASGEAFF
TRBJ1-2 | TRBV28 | CAIEGGGRGLYGYTF
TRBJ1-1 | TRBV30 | CAWNSGTGGEKVMNTEAFF
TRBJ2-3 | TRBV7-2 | CASSLVAGLSTDTQYF
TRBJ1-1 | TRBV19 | CASSKDRGTEAFF
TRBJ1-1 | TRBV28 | CASTLPTGYAFF
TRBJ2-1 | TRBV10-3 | CAISGGGGGGTYNEQFF
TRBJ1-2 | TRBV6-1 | CASSDRDRGGYTF
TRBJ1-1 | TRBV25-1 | CASRISREGSEAFF
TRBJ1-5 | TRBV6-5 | CASRADRYQPQHF
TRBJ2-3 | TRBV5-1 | CASSLATSGDTQYF
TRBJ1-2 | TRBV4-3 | CASSQDRRQGGYGYTF
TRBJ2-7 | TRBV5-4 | CASSGRGQGARYEQYF
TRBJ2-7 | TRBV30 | CAWNWDRSSYEQYF
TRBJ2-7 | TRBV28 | CASSLSGSLRYF
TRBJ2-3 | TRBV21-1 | CASSPRLAGVHTDTQYF
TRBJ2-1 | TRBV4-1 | CASSLLRDRGYNEQFF
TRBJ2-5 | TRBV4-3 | CASSQVAGGETQYF
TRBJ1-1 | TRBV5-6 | CASSWDRAVAEAFF
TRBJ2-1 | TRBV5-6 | CASSYGNGEQFF
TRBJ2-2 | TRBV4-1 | CASSLAGSNTGELFF